These 22 T cell receptor beta chains were all obtained from the same sample, sequenced in a study of T cells in Graves' hyperthyroidism and ophthalmopathy. Amplification yielded TCR beta CDR3 regions, with RNA transcripts as the source. TCR CDR3 regions were first amplified by RT-PCR with HTBI primers. TCRdb itself ran the multiplex PCR reads through MiXCR, one entry per CDR3 protein. The sample contains around 690,000 distinct CDR3 sequences, about 18% of which appear only once. Specimen: blood. All receptors derive from a middle-aged man with Graves' hyperthyroidism.

The CDR3 sequence: CASSLRPGLGTAYEQYF. DNA of the CDR3: TGTGCCAGCAGCCTACGACCGGGACTAGGGACCGCCTACGAGCAGTACTTC. The chain links TRBV11-2 to TRBJ2-7; 8 nucleotides match TRBD2. The germline V gene encodes CDR1 SGHAT and CDR2 FQNNGV. Trimming cost V 5 bases and J 2 bases; bases outside gene matches: 14. The length of the CDR3 is 17 residues.

The rearrangement uses TRBV4-1 and TRBJ2-7, with D maybe TRBD2 (6 bases). Between the trimmed V and J ends, which lost 0 bases and 5 bases, there was a span of 14 bases. This CDR3 has 15 residues. CDR1 and CDR2 (germline): MGHRA, YSYEKL. CDR3 DNA: TGCGCCAGCAGCCAAGATGGGATAGCGGAAAACGAGCAGTACTTC. Translated: CASSQDGIAENEQYF.

This clonotype occurred many times. The genes are TRBV19 and TRBJ1-2, with D unclear. V lost 7 bases, J lost 1 base, and 10 bases lay in between. Germline assignment: CDR1 LNHDA and CDR2 SQIVND (reference sequence). CDR3 length equals 13 residues. CDR3 sequence (DNA): TGTGCCAGTACCGTCGGAGGTAACTATGGCTACACCTTC. Translated, it gives CASTVGGNYGYTF.

At least ten counts were recorded for this clonotype. The chain recombines TRBV5-5 with TRBJ2-3, with D maybe TRBD1 (5 bases). Germline V lookup: CDR1 SGHKS, CDR2 YYEKEE (reference sequence). Trimming cost V 4 bases and J 2 bases, with 17 bases left between them. This CDR3 comprises 16 residues. This chain's CDR3 is CASSPPGRVITDTQYF. Written as DNA, the CDR3 is TGTGCCAGCAGCCCCCCGGGCAGGGTGATCACAGATACGCAGTATTTT.

The gene calls are TRBV7-3 and TRBJ2-2; D is unclear. The length of the CDR3 is 14 residues. V gave up 6 bases and J gave up 4 bases, with 12 bases separating them. Germline loops: CDR1 SGHTA, CDR2 FQGTGA. CDR3 protein: CASRNGFSTGELFF. The CDR3 DNA is TGTGCCAGCAGGAATGGGTTTTCCACCGGGGAGCTGTTTTTT.

This chain uses TRBV20-1 with TRBJ2-3; D uncertain. The CDR3 runs 14 residues. V dropped 4 bases and J dropped 0 bases, with 11 bases sitting between them. Germline loops: CDR1 DFQATT, CDR2 SNEGSKA (reference sequence). In DNA, the CDR3 is TGCAGTGCTACCGACCCCTCGAGCACAGATACGCAGTATTTT. As protein: CSATDPSSTDTQYF.

This clonotype was seen at least ten times. This chain connects TRBV27 to TRBJ1-1; 9 nucleotides line up with TRBD1. Germline V lookup: CDR1 MNHEY, CDR2 SMNVEV (reference sequence). The CDR3 has 16 residues. V shed 0 bases and J 3 bases; nucleotides not matched to a gene: 5. In DNA form, the CDR3 reads TGTGCCAGCAGTTTATCGGCGGGACAGGGACACACTGAAGCTTTCTTT. Translation: CASSLSAGQGHTEAFF.

This clonotype was counted between two and nine times. The rearrangement joins TRBV7-2 to TRBJ2-5; the match to TRBD1 covers 10 bases. Germline V CDR1 and CDR2: SGHTA, FQGNSA. The length of the CDR3 is 15 residues. The junction had 5 bases not matched to a gene; V was cut back by 5 bases and J by 2 bases. CDR3 in amino acids: CASSLRTGGQETQYF. The DNA of the CDR3 is TGTGCCAGCAGCCTCCGGACAGGGGGTCAAGAGACCCAGTACTTC.

The sample holds many counts of this clonotype. This sequence joins TRBV14 and TRBJ2-5; possible D gene TRBD2, 5 bases. Germline V gene data show CDR1 as SGHDN and CDR2 as FVKESK. CDR3 size: 14 residues. Trimming took 0 bases from V and 7 from J, leaving 12 bases between them. CDR3: CASSQDLAIGTQYF. The CDR3 bases are TGTGCCAGCAGCCAAGATTTAGCGATCGGGACCCAGTACTTC.

This clonotype has at least ten counts. The chain uses TRBV11-2 and TRBJ2-3; D is possibly TRBD1 (5 bases). Trimming pared 5 bases from V and 3 bases from J, leaving 18 bases between. Germline V gene sequence: CDR1 SGHAT, CDR2 FQNNGV. The length of the CDR3 is 16 residues. CDR3 bases: TGTGCCAGCAGCCCAGACGACAGATCTAGAACAGATACGCAGTATTTT. Translating gives CASSPDDRSRTDTQYF.

This clonotype was counted at least ten times. The J gene is TRBJ2-3, the V gene TRBV27, with D unresolved. The V gene's germline CDR1 is MNHEY and CDR2 SMNVEV (reference sequence). There are 14 residues in the CDR3. Trimming cost V 5 bases and J 6 bases, with 15 bases left between them. This chain's CDR3 is CASSTWPLADTQYF. The CDR3 DNA is TGTGCCAGCAGTACCTGGCCGCTTGCTGATACGCAGTATTTT.

This clonotype appeared a few times. The V and J genes are TRBV6-1 and TRBJ1-3; a possible D gene is TRBD1 (6 bases). Germline V lookup: CDR1 MNHNS, CDR2 SASEGT. This CDR3 has 15 amino acids. The V end lost 5 bases, the J end lost 0 bases, and 11 bases lay between the germline ends. CDR3 in amino acids: CASSPTGSSGNTIYF. DNA of the CDR3: TGTGCCAGCAGTCCCACAGGGAGCTCTGGAAACACCATATATTTT.

This clonotype has a count of ten or more. The genes are TRBV28 and TRBJ1-5; possibly TRBD1 for D (5 bases). The length of the CDR3 is 17 residues. The V and J ends lost 10 bases and 2 bases respectively, with 24 bases between them. Germline V gives CDR1 MDHEN, CDR2 SYDVKM. CDR3 loop: CATQHRRGATGNQPQHF. Written as DNA, the CDR3 is TGTGCCACCCAACACCGGCGAGGGGCAACAGGCAATCAGCCCCAGCATTTT.

This clonotype was seen only a few times. This sequence joins TRBV5-1 and TRBJ2-7; 10 bases agree with TRBD2. CDR1 and CDR2 from the germline V gene are SGHRS and YFSETQ. After removal of 0 bases from V and 4 bases from J, the junction contained 10 bases not matched to a gene. This CDR3 is 17 amino acids long. The CDR3 DNA reads TGCGCCAGCAGCTTGGAGTCTAGCGGGAGTAGGGCTTACGAGCAGTACTTC. Amino acid sequence: CASSLESSGSRAYEQYF.

This clonotype has more than one count but fewer than ten. The chain couples TRBV6-5 to TRBJ1-6; D call uncertain. V dropped 0 bases and J dropped 9 bases, with 18 bases sitting between them. This CDR3 contains 17 residues. Germline CDR1 reads MNHEY; CDR2 reads SVGAGI. CDR3 region: CASSYSGQAAEGSPLHF. The CDR3 bases are TGTGCCAGCAGTTACTCTGGGCAGGCGGCTGAGGGTTCACCCCTCCACTTT.

This clonotype was recorded a few times. V is TRBV9 and J is TRBJ2-1, with 9 bases that match TRBD1. This CDR3 has 14 residues. After removal of 3 bases from V and 9 bases from J, the junction contained 7 bases not matched to a gene. The V gene's germline CDR1 is SGDLS and CDR2 YYNGEE. In nucleotides, the CDR3 is TGTGCCAGCAGCGGGACAGGGGACCTTGGTGAGCAGTTCTTC. Translation gives CASSGTGDLGEQFF.

The V and J genes are TRBV6-6 and TRBJ2-7, with TRBD1 matching 8 bases. The CDR3 is made up of 15 amino acids. The J segment lost 1 base and the V segment lost 2 bases, leaving 4 bases of the junction unmatched. Germline V gene lookup returns CDR1 MNHNY and CDR2 SVGAGI (reference sequence). The CDR3 here is CASSYRGQGSYEQYF. DNA for the CDR3: TGTGCCAGCAGTTACCGAGGACAGGGATCCTACGAGCAGTACTTC.

This chain uses TRBV6-1 with TRBJ2-3; 10 positions agree with TRBD1. Germline CDR1 reads MNHNS; CDR2 reads SASEGT. This CDR3 is built from 15 residues. The CDR3, as DNA: TGTGTAACTTCCGGGACAGGGGCATCGACAGATACGCAGTATTTT. Its protein product is CVTSGTGASTDTQYF.

This sequence joins TRBV7-3 and TRBJ2-3; 9 bases map to TRBD2. The CDR3 is 16 amino acids. Germline V gene lookup returns CDR1 SGHTA and CDR2 FQGTGA. Unmatched junction bases numbered 4, after V lost 1 base and J lost 2 bases. CDR3 protein: CASSLRLAGLTDTQYF. DNA for the CDR3: TGTGCCAGCAGCTTAAGGCTAGCGGGACTCACAGATACGCAGTATTTT.

The V and J genes are TRBV5-6 and TRBJ1-6; D is undetermined. V shed 5 bases and J shed 9 bases, with 24 bases lying between them. The CDR3 loop spans 17 amino acids. The V gene's germline CDR1 is SGHDT and CDR2 YYEEEE. The CDR3 reads CASRPTRTGYPSSPLHF. CDR3 bases: TGTGCCAGCAGACCCACTCGCACCGGATACCCAAGTTCACCCCTCCACTTT.

As for this clonotype: A read error may be the cause here, since a much bigger clone is one base away. The J gene is TRBJ2-1, the V gene TRBV12-3 or TRBV12-4, with 14 bases aligning to TRBD2. V lost 6 bases and J lost 12; bases outside the gene matches: 10. The CDR3 is 15 residues long. CDR3 in DNA: TGTGCCAGCAGGACTAGCGGGAGGGCCAGGGATGCGCAGTTCTTC. Residues: CASRTSGRARDAQFF.

This clonotype was recorded many times. The chain uses TRBV28 and TRBJ2-1, with TRBD2 identical over 11 bases. There are 15 residues in the CDR3. Germline loops: CDR1 MDHEN, CDR2 SYDVKM. Unmatched junction bases numbered 9, after V lost 7 bases and J lost 7 bases. CDR3 in amino acids: CASNLAGGSRNEQFF. The CDR3 DNA reads as TGTGCCAGCAACCTAGCGGGAGGATCGAGGAATGAGCAGTTCTTC.